Described below is a single TCR beta chain sequence and its context. V was trimmed by 2 bases and J by 12 bases, leaving 14 bases between them. CDR3 length: 13 residues. Germline CDR1 reads LNHNV; CDR2 reads YYDKDF (reference sequence). Amplification of TCR alpha and beta CDR3 regions from RNA used iRepertoire nested multiplex PCR. TCRdb called the multiplex PCR reads again in MiXCR, with one record for every CDR3 protein. The sample has 300,000 to 400,000 distinct CDR3 sequences; roughly two fifths are singletons. The data are from a study of glioma-infiltrating T cells. The receptor was derived from a human donor with low-grade glioma or glioblastoma, undergoing nonglioma brain surgery, or in good health (not recorded which). Input material: glioma tissue, nonneoplastic brain tissue, or PBMCs (not recorded which). This rearrangement joins TRBV15 to TRBJ2-1; D possibly corresponds to TRBD2 (5 bases). CDR3 DNA: TGTGCCACCAGCAGACTAGCACTTCCAGGGCAGTTCTTC. Protein sequence: CATSRLALPGQFF.